The clone carrying this TCR beta chain was seen more than once but under ten times. What it binds is unknown. The sample belongs to a study of stem cell transplantation in POMP-related autoinflammatory disease. Looking at the study overall: CD8+ T cells were low and CD4+ cells naive-skewed before transplant. DNA chimerism showed 100% graft donor engraftment of neutrophils and platelets through one year.

Overall study results and limits: In patients with PRAID, every analyzed T-cell subset tended to show lower diversity and higher clonality.

This table comes from immunoSEQ multiplex PCR, and its TCRdb copy is limited to in-frame clones, with some not included. Of tens of thousands of clones in the sample, approximately 90% were seen once. The germline gives CDR1 LNHDA, CDR2 SQIVND (reference sequence). The CDR3 is made up of 12 amino acids. V gave up 2 bases and J gave up 6 bases, with 7 bases separating them. The genes are TRBV19 and TRBJ1-2; TRBD1 might be the D (5 bases). The sample in question was CD4+ T cells from PBMCs, obtained after stem cell transplantation. This TCR was sampled from a human patient with POMP-related autoinflammation and immune dysregulation (PRAID). Some of the T cells may derive from the graft donor. CDR3 bases: TGTGCCAGTAGTATAATAGGGGATGGCTACACCTTC. Amino acid sequence: CASSIIGDGYTF.